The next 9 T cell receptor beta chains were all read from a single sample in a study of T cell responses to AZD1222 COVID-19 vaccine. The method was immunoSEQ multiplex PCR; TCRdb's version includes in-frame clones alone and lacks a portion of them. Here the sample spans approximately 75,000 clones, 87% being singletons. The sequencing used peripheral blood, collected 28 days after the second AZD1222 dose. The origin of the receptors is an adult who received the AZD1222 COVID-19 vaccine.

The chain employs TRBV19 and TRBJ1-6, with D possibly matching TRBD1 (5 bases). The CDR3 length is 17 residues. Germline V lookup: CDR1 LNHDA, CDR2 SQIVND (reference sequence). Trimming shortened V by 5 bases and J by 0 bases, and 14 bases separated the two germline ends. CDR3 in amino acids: CASSRLGLSSYNSPLHF. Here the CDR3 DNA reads TGTGCCAGTAGTCGGTTGGGACTTAGCTCCTATAATTCACCCCTCCACTTT.

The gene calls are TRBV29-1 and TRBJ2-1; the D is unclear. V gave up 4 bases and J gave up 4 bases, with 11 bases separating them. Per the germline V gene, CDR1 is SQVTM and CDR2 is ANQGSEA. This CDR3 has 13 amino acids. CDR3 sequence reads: CSVAALVYNEQFF. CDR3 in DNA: TGCAGCGTTGCGGCGCTGGTTTACAATGAGCAGTTCTTC.

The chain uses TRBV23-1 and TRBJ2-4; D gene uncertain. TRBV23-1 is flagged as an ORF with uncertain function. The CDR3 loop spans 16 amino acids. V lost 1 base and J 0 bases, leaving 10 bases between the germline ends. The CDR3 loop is CASSQLILLAKNIQYF. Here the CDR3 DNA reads TGCGCCAGCAGTCAATTGATCCTTTTAGCCAAAAACATTCAGTACTTC.

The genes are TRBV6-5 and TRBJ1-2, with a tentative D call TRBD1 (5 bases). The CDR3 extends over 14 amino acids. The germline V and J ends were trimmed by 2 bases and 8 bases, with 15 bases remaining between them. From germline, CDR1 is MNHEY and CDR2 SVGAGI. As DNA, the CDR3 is TGTGCCAGCAGTTACCTAAACGGGGGAGACGGCTACACCTTC. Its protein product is CASSYLNGGDGYTF.

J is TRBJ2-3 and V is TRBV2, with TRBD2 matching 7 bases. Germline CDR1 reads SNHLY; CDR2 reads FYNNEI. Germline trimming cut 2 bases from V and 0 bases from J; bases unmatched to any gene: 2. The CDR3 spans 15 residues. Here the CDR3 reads CASSELAASTDTQYF. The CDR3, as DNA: TGTGCCAGCAGTGAACTAGCGGCTAGCACAGATACGCAGTATTTT.

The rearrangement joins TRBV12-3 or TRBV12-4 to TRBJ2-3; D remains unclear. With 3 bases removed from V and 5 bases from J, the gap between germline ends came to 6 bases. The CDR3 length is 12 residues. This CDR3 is CASSLNGDTQYF. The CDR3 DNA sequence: TGTGCCAGCAGTTTGAACGGAGATACGCAGTATTTT.

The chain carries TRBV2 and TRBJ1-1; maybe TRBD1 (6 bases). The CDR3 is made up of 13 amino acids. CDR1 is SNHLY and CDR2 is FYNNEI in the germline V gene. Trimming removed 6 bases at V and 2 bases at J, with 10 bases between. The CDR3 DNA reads TGTGCCAGCAGCACAGGGTTTAACACTGAAGCTTTCTTT. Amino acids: CASSTGFNTEAFF.

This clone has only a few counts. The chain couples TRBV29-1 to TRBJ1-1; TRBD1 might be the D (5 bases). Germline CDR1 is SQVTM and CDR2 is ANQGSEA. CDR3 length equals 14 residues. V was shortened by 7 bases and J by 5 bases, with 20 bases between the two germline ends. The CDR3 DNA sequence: TGCAGCGCCTTTTTCCCGCCGGGGCCAACTGAAGCTTTCTTT. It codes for CSAFFPPGPTEAFF.

The DNA for the CDR3 is TGCGCCAGCAGCCAACGTACTGGGGTCCGGTTAGCGGGGGTAGAGACCCAGTACTTC. Its protein is CASSQRTGVRLAGVETQYF. V usage is TRBV4-1 and J usage is TRBJ2-5; TRBD2 matches 9 bases. V shed 2 bases, J shed 4 bases, and the junction held 17 bases outside the gene matches. The CDR3 covers 19 residues. Looked up from germline, CDR1 is MGHRA and CDR2 is YSYEKL.